This entry lists 2 T cell receptor beta chains sequenced from one sample in a study of patients and donors after allogeneic stem cell transplantation. TCRdb redid the calling of the RT-PCR reads with MiXCR, one entry per CDR3 protein. This table has roughly 940,000 distinct CDR3 sequences, around 17% appearing once. The sample was blood, either unsorted or a sorted T cell fraction (not recorded which). The receptors shown here come from a human donor who was either an allogeneic HSCT recipient or a stem cell or donor lymphocyte infusion donor (not recorded which). It is not recorded whose cells these are; they may come from a transplant donor.

The table lists this clonotype with a few counts. The chain uses TRBV5-6 and TRBJ1-1, with 12 bases fitting TRBD1. CDR3 size: 16 residues. The germline V gene encodes CDR1 SGHDT and CDR2 YYEEEE. J lost 2 bases, V lost 3 bases, and 5 bases had no gene match. CDR3 protein: CASSWDRGLSNTEAFF. In DNA form, the CDR3 reads TGTGCCAGCAGCTGGGACAGGGGGCTTTCTAACACTGAAGCTTTCTTT.

The CDR3 loop reads CATSRDSQGPSPLHF. DNA of the CDR3: TGTGCCACCAGCAGAGATTCCCAGGGTCCCTCACCCCTCCACTTT. V gene TRBV15 combines with J gene TRBJ1-6; a possible D gene is TRBD1 (5 bases). V shed 0 bases and J shed 10 bases, with 13 bases lying between them. Germline-derived CDR1 and CDR2 are LNHNV and YYDKDF (reference sequence). The CDR3 runs 15 residues.